The 21 T cell receptor beta chains below were found in one sample sequenced in a study of T cells in Graves' hyperthyroidism and ophthalmopathy. Amplified TCR beta CDR3 regions derived from RNA transcripts. The HTBI primer set served for first-round RT-PCR of the TCR CDR3. TCRdb called the multiplex PCR reads again in MiXCR, with one record for every CDR3 protein. The table has roughly 380,000 distinct CDR3 sequences, approximately 13% seen once; the top ten hold roughly 20%. Sequenced input: blood. The receptors here all came from a young man with Graves' hyperthyroidism that later progressed to Graves' ophthalmopathy.

Points on this clonotype: This sequence may be a read error, since a much larger clone differs from it by one base. The J gene is TRBJ1-5, the V gene TRBV2, with 7 nucleotides matching TRBD1. The CDR3 contains 16 residues. Germline CDR1 is SNHLY and CDR2 is FYNNEI. Trimming at V came to 11 bases and at J to 6 bases, leaving 19 bases not matched to a gene. CDR3 DNA: TGTGCCGGCACCTCGACCCGGGACAGACCTACTCAGCCCCAGCATTTT. Encoded protein: CAGTSTRDRPTQPQHF.

This clonotype was observed at least ten times. The chain is built from TRBV12-3 or TRBV12-4 and TRBJ1-1; perhaps TRBD1 as D (6 bases). V dropped 3 bases and J dropped 0 bases, with 14 bases sitting between them. This CDR3 is built from 16 residues. CDR3 coding DNA: TGTGCCAGCAGTTTTGGCAGGGGATATTTGAACACTGAAGCTTTCTTT. This sequence encodes CASSFGRGYLNTEAFF.

This clonotype was observed many times. V is TRBV28 and J is TRBJ2-7; unclear D gene. The CDR3 is 14 amino acids. Trimming took 3 bases from V and 0 from J, leaving 9 bases between them. CDR1 and CDR2 from the germline V gene are MDHEN and SYDVKM. The CDR3 region has the DNA TGTGCCAGCAGTTTTACGGCCCTCTCCTACGAGCAGTACTTC. This sequence encodes CASSFTALSYEQYF.

This clonotype was recorded many times. V usage is TRBV7-2 and J usage is TRBJ2-7; the D gene is possibly TRBD1 (6 bases). Trimming removed 6 bases from V and 3 bases from J, with 12 bases in between. Germline lookup yields CDR1 SGHTA and CDR2 FQGNSA. The CDR3 is made up of 13 amino acids. CDR3 coding DNA: TGTGCCAGCAGGATACAGGGAAACTACGAGCAGTACTTC. It codes for CASRIQGNYEQYF.

This clonotype has at least ten counts. The chain employs TRBV10-3 and TRBJ1-2; D is possibly TRBD1 (6 bases). The germline gives CDR1 ENHRY, CDR2 SYGVKD. Trimming removed 4 bases from V and 0 bases from J, with 12 bases in between. The CDR3 is made up of 15 amino acids. In DNA, the CDR3 is TGTGCCATCAGTGCGCGGGACAAGACTAACTATGGCTACACCTTC. It yields the protein CAISARDKTNYGYTF.

The table lists this clonotype with many counts. The J gene is TRBJ1-2, the V gene TRBV12-5; a possible D gene is TRBD1 (6 bases). Germline-derived CDR1 and CDR2 are LGHNT and FRNRAP. The CDR3 spans 15 residues. V was shortened by 2 bases and J by 4 bases, with 14 bases between the two germline ends. CDR3 in amino acids: CASGLIGTPVYGYTF. The CDR3 DNA reads as TGTGCTAGTGGTTTGATCGGGACACCCGTCTATGGCTACACCTTC.

This clonotype was observed many times. The chain employs TRBV7-2 and TRBJ2-7, with D perhaps given as TRBD1 or TRBD2 (6 bases each). Germline CDR1 is SGHTA and CDR2 is FQGNSA. The CDR3 length is 15 residues. Trimming stripped 1 base from V and 2 bases from J, with 12 bases between. CDR3 sequence reads: CASSLGLGGPYEQYF. DNA of the CDR3: TGTGCCAGCAGCTTAGGGCTTGGGGGGCCCTACGAGCAGTACTTC.

The chain carries TRBV12-3 or TRBV12-4 and TRBJ2-1; 7 bases align to TRBD2. The V segment lost 0 bases and the J segment 7 bases; nucleotides outside the gene matches: 12. CDR3 size: 17 residues. The CDR3 DNA reads TGTGCCAGCAGTTTAGCGGGGGGGAAGGGGTTTTGGAATGAGCAGTTCTTC. It codes for CASSLAGGKGFWNEQFF.

This clonotype was seen ten or more times. The V call is TRBV27, the J call TRBJ2-7, with D possibly matching TRBD2 (6 bases). Per germline, CDR1 MNHEY and CDR2 SMNVEV (reference sequence). Between the trimmed V and J ends, which lost 5 bases and 2 bases, there was a span of 16 bases. CDR3 length: 15 residues. The CDR3, as DNA: TGTGCCAGCAGTAATCGGCTGGGGGGAACCTACGAGCAGTACTTC. Translation gives CASSNRLGGTYEQYF.

This clonotype was detected ten times or more. The chain joins TRBV19 to TRBJ1-1, with TRBD1 identical over 7 bases. The CDR3 is made up of 17 amino acids. Germline CDR1 reads LNHDA; CDR2 reads SQIVND (reference sequence). Unmatched junction bases numbered 14, after V lost 0 bases and J lost 7 bases. The CDR3 DNA is TGTGCCAGTAGTATAGATCCGCGGGGACAGAAGAATGATGAAGCTTTCTTT. It is translated as CASSIDPRGQKNDEAFF.

The gene calls are TRBV5-6 and TRBJ1-1; D is undetermined. This CDR3 has 17 amino acids. The V end lost 3 bases, the J end lost 5 bases, and 23 bases lay between the germline ends. Germline V lookup: CDR1 SGHDT, CDR2 YYEEEE. In nucleotides, the CDR3 is TGTGCCAGCAGCTCAAGGGCAGTCTATGGGAAAAAAACTGAAGCTTTCTTT. Amino acid sequence: CASSSRAVYGKKTEAFF.

This clonotype was picked up many times. The chain joins TRBV12-5 to TRBJ1-5; TRBD1 agrees at 8 bases. Germline CDR1 is LGHNT and CDR2 is FRNRAP. The junction had 18 bases not matched to a gene; V was cut back by 0 bases and J by 5 bases. The CDR3 runs 20 residues. The CDR3 DNA follows: TGTGCTAGTGGTTTGGTAGCGGGGGAAATTGACAGGGGACGTTATCAGCCCCAGCATTTT. As protein: CASGLVAGEIDRGRYQPQHF.

This clonotype has a handful of counts. J is TRBJ1-6 and V is TRBV6-1; 7 bases map to TRBD1. From germline, CDR1 is MNHNS and CDR2 SASEGT. The length of the CDR3 is 14 residues. The ends lost 5 bases at V and 9 bases at J; junction bases unmatched: 7. The CDR3 DNA reads TGTGCCAGCAGTCCTAGGGGGCGAGGTTCACCCCTCCACTTT. It translates to CASSPRGRGSPLHF.

This clonotype was found many times. This rearrangement joins TRBV6-1 to TRBJ2-3, with unresolved D. CDR3 size: 12 residues. In germline, CDR1 is MNHNS, CDR2 SASEGT. The germline V and J ends were trimmed by 10 bases and 1 base, with 9 bases remaining between them. CDR3 bases: TGTGCCACTACGAGTGGCACAGATACGCAGTATTTT. Translation gives CATTSGTDTQYF.

About this clonotype itself: A junction end diverges from the germline sequence, so it may reflect a read error. CDR3 loop: CTSSQLLAGGNEQFF. The CDR3 DNA sequence: TGCACCAGCAGCCAACTACTAGCGGGGGGGAATGAGCAGTTCTTC. V and J are TRBV4-1 and TRBJ2-1, with 13 positions matching TRBD2. The CDR3 covers 15 residues. In germline, CDR1 is MGHRA, CDR2 YSYEKL.

The V gene is TRBV4-1, the J gene TRBJ1-2; TRBD1 agrees at 7 bases. Trimming at V came to 2 bases and at J to 4 bases, leaving 10 bases not matched to a gene. The germline gives CDR1 MGHRA, CDR2 YSYEKL. The CDR3 runs 16 residues. The chain's CDR3 is CASSQPRDRGSYGYTF. In DNA form, the CDR3 reads TGCGCCAGCAGCCAACCCCGGGACAGAGGGTCCTATGGCTACACCTTC.

The chain has TRBV11-2 and TRBJ2-3, with TRBD2 matching 16 bases. Germline V CDR1 and CDR2: SGHAT, FQNNGV. This CDR3 is 18 amino acids long. V was clipped by 5 bases and J by 4 bases; unmatched bases: 9. The CDR3 sequence is CASSPGLAGGPRSDTQYF. DNA for the CDR3: TGTGCCAGCAGCCCGGGACTAGCGGGGGGGCCGAGGTCAGATACGCAGTATTTT.

At least ten counts were recorded for this clonotype. This sequence joins TRBV7-9 and TRBJ2-7, with D possibly being TRBD1 (6 bases). Between the trimmed V and J ends, which lost 0 bases and 3 bases, there was a span of 18 bases. Germline V gives CDR1 SEHNR, CDR2 FQNEAQ (reference sequence). The CDR3 is made up of 17 amino acids. CDR3 nucleotide sequence: TGTGCCAGCAGCTTAGCCCCACGGCAGGGGCGATTCTACGAGCAGTACTTC. Its translation: CASSLAPRQGRFYEQYF.

This clonotype was seen a few times. This rearrangement joins TRBV5-6 to TRBJ1-2; D is perhaps TRBD1 (5 bases). V lost 5 bases, J lost 8 bases, and 13 bases lay in between. The CDR3 is made up of 12 amino acids. The germline CDR1 and CDR2 sequences are SGHDT and YYEEEE. The CDR3 spells CASRGTVEGYTF. CDR3 sequence (DNA): TGTGCCAGCAGGGGGACGGTAGAAGGCTACACCTTC.

Remarks on this clonotype: Given a much more abundant clone one base away, this may be a read error. V usage is TRBV11-3 and J usage is TRBJ2-7, with 9 bases that match TRBD1. The CDR3 is 14 residues long. Trimming cost V 5 bases and J 4 bases; bases outside gene matches: 6. Germline loops: CDR1 SGHNT, CDR2 YENEEA. The CDR3 here is CASSLGTGMYEQYF. The CDR3, as DNA: TGTGCCAGCAGCCTTGGGACAGGGATGTACGAGCAGTACTTC.

This clonotype was seen at least ten times. V usage is TRBV7-9 and J usage is TRBJ1-2, with D possibly being TRBD1 (6 bases). V lost 7 bases and J lost 11, with 20 bases in between. This CDR3 region has 13 residues. CDR1 is SEHNR and CDR2 is FQNEAQ in the germline V gene (reference sequence). This CDR3 is CASTRGPSRGYTF. Here the CDR3 DNA reads TGTGCCAGCACCCGAGGACCATCCAGGGGTTACACCTTC.